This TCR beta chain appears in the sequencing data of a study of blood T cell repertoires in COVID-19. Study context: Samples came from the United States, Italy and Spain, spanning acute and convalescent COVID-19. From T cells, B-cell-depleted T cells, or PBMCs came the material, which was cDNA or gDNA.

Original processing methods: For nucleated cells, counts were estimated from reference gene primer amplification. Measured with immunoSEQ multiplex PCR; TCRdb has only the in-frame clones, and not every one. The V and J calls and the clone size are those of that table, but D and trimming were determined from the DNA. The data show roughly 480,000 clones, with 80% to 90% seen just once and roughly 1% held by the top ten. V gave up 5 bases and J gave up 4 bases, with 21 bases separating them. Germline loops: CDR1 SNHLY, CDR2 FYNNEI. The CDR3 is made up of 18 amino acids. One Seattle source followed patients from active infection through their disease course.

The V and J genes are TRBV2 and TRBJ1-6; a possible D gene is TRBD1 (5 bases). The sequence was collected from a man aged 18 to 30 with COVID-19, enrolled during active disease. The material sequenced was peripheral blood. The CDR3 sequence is CASSPLILGGTYNSPLHF. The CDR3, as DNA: TGTGCCAGCAGTCCCCTAATATTGGGGGGGACTTATAATTCACCCCTCCACTTT.